This TCR beta chain was recorded in a study of OX40 agonist ivuxolimab in advanced cancers. A history of autoimmune disease or systemic immunosuppression excluded patients. Method: immunoSEQ multiplex PCR; TCRdb's copy keeps in-frame clones and lacks some. The table lists tens of thousands of clones, nearly 85% of them singletons. This clone was found once. V lost 1 base and J 3 bases, leaving 7 bases between the germline ends. This CDR3 contains 13 residues. CDR1 and CDR2 from the germline V gene are MGHRA and YSYEKL. This TCR derives from an adult with an advanced solid tumor such as melanoma, head and neck, liver or kidney cancer. The chain carries TRBV4-1 and TRBJ2-7; D unclear. The sample here was CD4+ or CD8+ T cells sorted from blood, taken in a trial of the OX40 agonist ivuxolimab. The CDR3 reads CASSQGTNYEQYF. The CDR3 region has the DNA TGCGCCAGCAGCCAAGGCACAAACTACGAGCAGTACTTC.